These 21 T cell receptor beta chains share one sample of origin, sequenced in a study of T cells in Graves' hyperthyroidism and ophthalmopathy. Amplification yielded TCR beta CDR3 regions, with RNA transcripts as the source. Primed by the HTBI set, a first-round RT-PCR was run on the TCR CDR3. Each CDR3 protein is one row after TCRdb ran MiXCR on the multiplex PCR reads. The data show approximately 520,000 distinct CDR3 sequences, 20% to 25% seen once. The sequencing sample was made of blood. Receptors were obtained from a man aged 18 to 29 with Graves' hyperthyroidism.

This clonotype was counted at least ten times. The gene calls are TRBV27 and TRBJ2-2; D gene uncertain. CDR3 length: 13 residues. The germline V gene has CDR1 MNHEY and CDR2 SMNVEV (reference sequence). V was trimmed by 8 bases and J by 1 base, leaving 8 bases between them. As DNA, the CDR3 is TGTGCCAGCTGTCTCGGGAACACCGGGGAGCTGTTTTTT. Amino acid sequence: CASCLGNTGELFF.

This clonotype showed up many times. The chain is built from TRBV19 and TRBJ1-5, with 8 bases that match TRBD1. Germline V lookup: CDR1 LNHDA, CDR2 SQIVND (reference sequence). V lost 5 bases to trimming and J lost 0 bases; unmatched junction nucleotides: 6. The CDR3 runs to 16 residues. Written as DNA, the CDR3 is TGTGCCAGTAGTTTTCAGACAGGGGATAGCAATCAGCCCCAGCATTTT. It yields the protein CASSFQTGDSNQPQHF.

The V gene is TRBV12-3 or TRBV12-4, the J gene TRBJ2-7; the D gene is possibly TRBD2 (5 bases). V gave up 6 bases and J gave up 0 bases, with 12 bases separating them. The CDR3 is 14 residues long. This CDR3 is CASRSGSDSYEQYF. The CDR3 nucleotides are TGTGCCAGCAGGTCGGGATCCGACTCCTACGAGCAGTACTTC.

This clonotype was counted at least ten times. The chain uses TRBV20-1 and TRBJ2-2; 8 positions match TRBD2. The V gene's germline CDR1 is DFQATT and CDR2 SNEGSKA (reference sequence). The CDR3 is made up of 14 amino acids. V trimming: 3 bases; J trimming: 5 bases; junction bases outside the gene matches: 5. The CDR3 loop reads CSARGAGGTGELFF. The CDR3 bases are TGCAGTGCTAGGGGGGCGGGGGGAACCGGGGAGCTGTTTTTT.

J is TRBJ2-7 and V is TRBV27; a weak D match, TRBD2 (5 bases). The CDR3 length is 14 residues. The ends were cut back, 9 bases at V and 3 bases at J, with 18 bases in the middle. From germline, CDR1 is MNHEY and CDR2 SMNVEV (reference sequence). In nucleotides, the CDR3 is TGTGCCAGTAGCGAGGTGTTCCCTTACTACGAGCAGTACTTC. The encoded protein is CASSEVFPYYEQYF.

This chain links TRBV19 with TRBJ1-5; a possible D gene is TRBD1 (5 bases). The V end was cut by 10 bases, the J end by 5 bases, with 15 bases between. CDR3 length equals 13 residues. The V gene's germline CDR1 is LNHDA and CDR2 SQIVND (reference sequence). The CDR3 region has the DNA TGTGCCACAGTAGGGCAGGGCTATCAGCCCCAGCATTTT. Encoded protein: CATVGQGYQPQHF.

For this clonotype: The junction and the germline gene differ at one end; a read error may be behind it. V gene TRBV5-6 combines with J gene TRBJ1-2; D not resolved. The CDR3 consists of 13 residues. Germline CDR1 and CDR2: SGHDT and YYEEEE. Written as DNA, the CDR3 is TGTGCCAGCAGCGGGGAGGCTTACTATGGTTACACCTTC. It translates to CASSGEAYYGYTF.

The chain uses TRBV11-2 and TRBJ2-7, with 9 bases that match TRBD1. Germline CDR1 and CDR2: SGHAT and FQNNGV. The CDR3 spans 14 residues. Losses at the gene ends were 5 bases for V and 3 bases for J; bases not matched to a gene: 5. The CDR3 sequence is CASSAGQGHYEQYF. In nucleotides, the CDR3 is TGTGCCAGCAGCGCGGGACAGGGCCACTACGAGCAGTACTTC.

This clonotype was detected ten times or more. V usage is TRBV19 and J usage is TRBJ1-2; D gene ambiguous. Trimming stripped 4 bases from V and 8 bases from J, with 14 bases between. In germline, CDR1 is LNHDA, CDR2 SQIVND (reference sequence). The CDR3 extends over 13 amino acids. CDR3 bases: TGTGCCAGTAGTACGTCTACTGGGAGCGGCTACACCTTC. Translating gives CASSTSTGSGYTF.

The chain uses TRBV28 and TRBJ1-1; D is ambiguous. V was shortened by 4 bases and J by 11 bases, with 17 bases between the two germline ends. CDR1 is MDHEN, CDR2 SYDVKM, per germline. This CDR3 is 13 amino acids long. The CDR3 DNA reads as TGTGCCAGCAGTTCTCATGGACGGACTAGTGCTTTCTTT. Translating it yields CASSSHGRTSAFF. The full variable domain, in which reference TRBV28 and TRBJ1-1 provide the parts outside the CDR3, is DVKVTQSSRYLVKRTGEKVFLECVQDMDHENMFWYRQDPGLGLRLIYFSYDVKMKEKGDIPEGYSVSREKKERFSLILESASTNQTSMYLCASSSHGRTSAFFGQGTRLTVV.

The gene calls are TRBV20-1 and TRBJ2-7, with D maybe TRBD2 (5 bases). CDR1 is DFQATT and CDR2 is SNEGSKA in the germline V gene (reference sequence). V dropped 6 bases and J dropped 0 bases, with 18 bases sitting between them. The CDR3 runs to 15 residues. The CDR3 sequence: CSATPMRVSSYEQYF. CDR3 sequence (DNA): TGCAGTGCAACCCCTATGCGGGTGAGCTCCTACGAGCAGTACTTC.

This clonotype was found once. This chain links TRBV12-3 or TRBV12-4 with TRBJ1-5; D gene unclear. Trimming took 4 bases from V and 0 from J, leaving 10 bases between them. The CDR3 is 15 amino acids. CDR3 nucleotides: TGTGCCAGCAGTTACTTTGGCCCTAGCAATCAGCCCCAGCATTTT. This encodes CASSYFGPSNQPQHF.

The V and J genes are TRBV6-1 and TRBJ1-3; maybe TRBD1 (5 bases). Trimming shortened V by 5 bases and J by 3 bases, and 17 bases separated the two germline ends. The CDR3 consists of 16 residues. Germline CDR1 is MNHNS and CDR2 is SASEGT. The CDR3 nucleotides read TGTGCCAGCAGTATCCTGGGGCAGGGCGGTGGAAACACCATATATTTT. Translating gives CASSILGQGGGNTIYF.

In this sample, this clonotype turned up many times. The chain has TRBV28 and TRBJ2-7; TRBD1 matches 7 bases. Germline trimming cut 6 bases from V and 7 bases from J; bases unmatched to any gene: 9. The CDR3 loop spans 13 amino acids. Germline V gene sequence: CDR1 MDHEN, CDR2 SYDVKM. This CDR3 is CASSPADRDEQYF. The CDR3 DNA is TGTGCCAGCAGCCCCGCCGACAGGGATGAGCAGTACTTC.

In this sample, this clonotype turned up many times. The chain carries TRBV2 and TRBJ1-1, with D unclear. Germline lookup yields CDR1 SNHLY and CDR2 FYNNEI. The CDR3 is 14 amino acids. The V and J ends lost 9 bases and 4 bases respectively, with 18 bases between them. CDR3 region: CASREDTMGTEAFF. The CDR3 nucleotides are TGTGCCAGTCGGGAGGATACTATGGGCACTGAAGCTTTCTTT.

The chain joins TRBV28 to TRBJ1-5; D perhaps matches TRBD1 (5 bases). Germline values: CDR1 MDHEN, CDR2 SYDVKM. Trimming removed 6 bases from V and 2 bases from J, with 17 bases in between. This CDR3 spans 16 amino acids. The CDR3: CASSLIRGGGNQPQHF. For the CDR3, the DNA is TGTGCCAGCAGCCTTATCCGGGGGGGTGGCAATCAGCCCCAGCATTTT.

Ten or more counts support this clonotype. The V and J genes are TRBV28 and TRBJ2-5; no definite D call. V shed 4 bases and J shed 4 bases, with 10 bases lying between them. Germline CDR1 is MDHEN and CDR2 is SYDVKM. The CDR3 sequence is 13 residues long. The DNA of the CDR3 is TGTGCCAGCAGTTCCCCCTTGATAGAGACCCAGTACTTC. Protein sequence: CASSSPLIETQYF.

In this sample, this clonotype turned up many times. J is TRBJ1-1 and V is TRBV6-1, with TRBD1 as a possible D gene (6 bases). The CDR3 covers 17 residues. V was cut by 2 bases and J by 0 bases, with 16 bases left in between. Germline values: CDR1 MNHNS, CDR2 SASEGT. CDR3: CASSEIERQDMNTEAFF. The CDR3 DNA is TGTGCCAGCAGTGAAATAGAGCGACAGGACATGAACACTGAAGCTTTCTTT.

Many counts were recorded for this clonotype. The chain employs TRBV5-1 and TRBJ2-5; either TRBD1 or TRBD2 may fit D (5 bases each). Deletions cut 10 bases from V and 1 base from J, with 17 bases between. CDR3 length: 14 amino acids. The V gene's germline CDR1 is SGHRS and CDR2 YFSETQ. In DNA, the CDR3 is TGCGCCCTAACTGTACGGGACCTCCAAGAGACCCAGTACTTC. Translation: CALTVRDLQETQYF.

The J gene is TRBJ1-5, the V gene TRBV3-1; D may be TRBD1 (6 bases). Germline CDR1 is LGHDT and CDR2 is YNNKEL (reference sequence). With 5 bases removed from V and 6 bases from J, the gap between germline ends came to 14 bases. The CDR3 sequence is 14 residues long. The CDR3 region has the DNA TGTGCCAGCAGCTCAGGGGATGGAAGTCAGCCCCAGCATTTT. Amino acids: CASSSGDGSQPQHF.

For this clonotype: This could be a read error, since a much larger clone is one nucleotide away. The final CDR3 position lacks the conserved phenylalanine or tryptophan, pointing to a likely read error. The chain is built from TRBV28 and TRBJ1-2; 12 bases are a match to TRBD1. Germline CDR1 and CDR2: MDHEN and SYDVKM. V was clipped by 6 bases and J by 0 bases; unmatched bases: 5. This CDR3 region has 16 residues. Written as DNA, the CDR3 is TGTGCCAGCAGACCGGGACAGGGGGCCCCTAACTATGGCTACACCGTC. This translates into CASRPGQGAPNYGYTV.